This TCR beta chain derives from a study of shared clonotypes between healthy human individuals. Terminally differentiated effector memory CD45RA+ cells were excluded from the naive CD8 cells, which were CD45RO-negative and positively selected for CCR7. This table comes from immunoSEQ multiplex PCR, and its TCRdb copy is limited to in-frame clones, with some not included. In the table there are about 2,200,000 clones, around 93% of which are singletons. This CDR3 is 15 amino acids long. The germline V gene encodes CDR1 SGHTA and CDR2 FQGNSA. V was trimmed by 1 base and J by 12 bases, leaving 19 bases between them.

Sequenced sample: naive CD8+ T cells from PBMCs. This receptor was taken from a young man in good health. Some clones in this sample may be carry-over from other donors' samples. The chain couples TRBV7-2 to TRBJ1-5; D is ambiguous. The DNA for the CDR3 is TGTGCCAGCAGCTTAGGTCCGGGAACGTACCCCCTCCAGCATTTT. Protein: CASSLGPGTYPLQHF.